This T cell receptor (beta chain) was sequenced in a study of graft-versus-host responses after intestinal transplantation. Study overall: Tacrolimus and steroids were given for 3 to 4 years to all recipients after anti-thymocyte globulin induction.

As regards this clone: Antigen: not known.

Study results and caveats: There was an association between peak levels of circulating GvH clones and early post-transplant HvG declines. High graft-versus-host to host-versus-graft clonal ratios were seen in allografts of patients with graft-donor T cell macrochimerism.

Measured with immunoSEQ multiplex PCR; TCRdb has only the in-frame clones, and not every one. Of about 26,000 clones in the sample, roughly 80% are singletons; the top ten hold around 0.7%. The germline V gene has CDR1 SGDLS and CDR2 YYNGEE. The CDR3 is 15 residues long. The trim removed 3 bases at V and 1 base at J, leaving 1 base unmatched. Sequenced material: unstimulated CD4+ T cells sorted from spleen or lymph node cells, taken before intestinal transplant. V and J are TRBV9 and TRBJ2-2; TRBD2 matches 9 bases. This sequence originates from a human donor who received an intestinal transplant. The CDR3 DNA sequence: TGTGCCAGCAGCGGTAGCGGGGGGAACACCGGGGAGCTGTTTTTT. Amino acid sequence: CASSGSGGNTGELFF.